A single TCR beta chain is shown here with its context. Under the authors' procedure: Amplification of reference gene primers provided the estimated nucleated cell counts. Profiled with immunoSEQ multiplex PCR; TCRdb holds only in-frame clones, not every one. V, J and clone size are taken as reported in that table, and D and trimming were inferred from the DNA itself. The data show 110,000 or so clones, 70% to 90% seen once. The V segment lost 1 base and the J segment 4 bases; nucleotides outside the gene matches: 10. Germline CDR1 MNHEY, CDR2 SMNVEV (reference sequence). The length of the CDR3 is 16 residues. The data derive from a study of blood T cell repertoires in COVID-19. As for the study in general: Some COVID-19 samples were acute and others convalescent; all came from the United States, Italy and Spain.

Source material: peripheral blood. This sequence was found in a woman in her 70s who had recovered from COVID-19. This chain links TRBV27 with TRBJ2-7; 7 bases fit TRBD2. The CDR3: CASSLYGGSTPYEQYF. The CDR3 coding sequence is TGTGCCAGCAGTTTATACGGGGGGTCTACTCCATACGAGCAGTACTTC.